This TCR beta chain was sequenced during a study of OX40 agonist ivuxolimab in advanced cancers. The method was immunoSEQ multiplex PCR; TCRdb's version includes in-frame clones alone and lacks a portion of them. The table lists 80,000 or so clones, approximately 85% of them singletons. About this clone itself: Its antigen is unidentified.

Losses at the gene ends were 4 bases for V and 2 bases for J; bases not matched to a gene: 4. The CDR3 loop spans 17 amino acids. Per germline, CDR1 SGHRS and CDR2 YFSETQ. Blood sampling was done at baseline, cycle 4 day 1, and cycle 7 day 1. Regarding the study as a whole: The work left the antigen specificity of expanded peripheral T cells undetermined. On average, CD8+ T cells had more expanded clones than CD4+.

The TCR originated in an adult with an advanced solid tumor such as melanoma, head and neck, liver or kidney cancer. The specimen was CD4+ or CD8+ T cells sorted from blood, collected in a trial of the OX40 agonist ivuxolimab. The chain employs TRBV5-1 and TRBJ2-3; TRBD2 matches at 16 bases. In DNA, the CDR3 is TGCGCCAGCAGCCCCGGGACTAGCGGGGGGGTCACAGATACGCAGTATTTT. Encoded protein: CASSPGTSGGVTDTQYF.